Each of the 30 T cell receptor beta chains below was sequenced from the same sample in a study of blood T cells in healthy people across ages. Together with a sample-barcoded 5' primer, a J-beta primer mix was included in a second PCR lasting about 7 to 11 cycles. TCRdb independently ran MiXCR on the 5' RACE reads; one entry per CDR3 protein. Of hundreds of thousands of distinct CDR3 sequences in the sample, roughly 44% are singletons; the top ten hold approximately 19%. Specimen: blood. These TCRs come from a man in his sixties in good health.

This clonotype occurred a few times. The chain is built from TRBV12-3 or TRBV12-4 and TRBJ2-3; D possibly corresponds to TRBD2 (5 bases). V lost 4 bases and J 0 bases, leaving 5 bases between the germline ends. This CDR3 has 13 amino acids. For the CDR3, the DNA is TGTGCCAGCAGTTGGACTAGCACAGATACGCAGTATTTT. Its translation: CASSWTSTDTQYF.

J is TRBJ2-1 and V is TRBV12-3 or TRBV12-4; 11 bases align to TRBD2. The CDR3 contains 17 residues. The V segment lost 0 bases and the J segment 5 bases; nucleotides outside the gene matches: 6. CDR3 residues: CASSLASLAGGHNEQFF. The CDR3 bases are TGTGCCAGCAGTTTAGCATCCCTAGCGGGGGGACACAATGAGCAGTTCTTC.

The gene calls are TRBV11-2 and TRBJ1-4; D ambiguous. V was clipped by 1 base and J by 0 bases, with 18 bases between them. The germline CDR1 and CDR2 sequences are SGHAT and FQNNGV. The CDR3 spans 19 residues. The CDR3 bases are TGTGCCAGCAGCTTAGTAGCAAGCTCCCTAGTTGCAACTAATGAAAAACTGTTTTTT. Residues: CASSLVASSLVATNEKLFF.

The rearrangement joins TRBV18 to TRBJ2-3; D is ambiguous. Germline lookup yields CDR1 KGHSH and CDR2 LQKENI. The CDR3 contains 15 residues. V lost 3 bases to trimming and J lost 2 bases, with 12 bases between them. In DNA, the CDR3 is TGTGCCAGCTCACCGGGTAGAAACCACACAGATACGCAGTATTTT. Translated, it gives CASSPGRNHTDTQYF. Full variable domain (outside the CDR3, taken from reference TRBV18 and TRBJ2-3): NAGVMQNPRHLVRRRGQEARLRCSPMKGHSHVYWYRQLPEEGLKFMVYLQKENIIDESGMPKERFSAEFPKEGPSILRIQQVVRGDSAAYFCASSPGRNHTDTQYFGPGTRLTVL.

This clonotype was seen a handful of times. This chain uses TRBV24-1 with TRBJ2-3, with D perhaps matching TRBD2 (5 bases). Germline V gives CDR1 KGHDR, CDR2 SFDVKD. Trimming took off 5 bases at V and 2 bases at J, with 13 bases between the two ends. This CDR3 is built from 15 residues. CDR3 region: CATSARTGNTDTQYF. CDR3 bases: TGTGCCACCAGTGCTAGGACCGGGAACACAGATACGCAGTATTTT.

The chain joins TRBV7-8 to TRBJ2-7; D gene unclear. CDR3 length: 16 residues. Germline CDR1 is SGHVS and CDR2 is FQNEAQ. Trimming removed 2 bases from V and 0 bases from J, with 14 bases in between. The CDR3 is CASSLPSERVSYEQYF. The CDR3 nucleotides are TGTGCCAGCAGCTTACCGTCCGAAAGAGTCTCCTACGAGCAGTACTTC.

This clonotype was counted a few times. This chain's CDR3 is CASRMFGGNEQYF. CDR3 coding DNA: TGTGCCAGCCGAATGTTCGGGGGGAATGAGCAGTACTTC. The chain links TRBV27 to TRBJ2-5; 7 bases are a match to TRBD2. Germline V gene sequence: CDR1 MNHEY, CDR2 SMNVEV (reference sequence). This CDR3 is built from 13 residues. The trim removed 8 bases at V and 11 bases at J, leaving 14 bases unmatched.

J is TRBJ2-1 and V is TRBV28, with unresolved D. Germline V CDR1 and CDR2: MDHEN, SYDVKM. The CDR3 loop spans 13 amino acids. V lost 6 bases, J lost 5 bases, and 11 bases lay in between. Here the CDR3 DNA reads TGTGCCAGCAGCCCCATTGGGAACAATGAGCAGTTCTTC. It encodes CASSPIGNNEQFF.

The J gene is TRBJ2-3, the V gene TRBV14; 11 bases map to TRBD2. V shed 4 bases, J shed 5 bases, and the junction held 5 bases outside the gene matches. Germline-derived CDR1 and CDR2 are SGHDN and FVKESK. The CDR3 spans 15 residues. DNA of the CDR3: TGTGCCAGCAGCCCCCTAGCGGGGGGCGGAGATACGCAGTATTTT. It encodes CASSPLAGGGDTQYF. Full variable domain (missing parts from reference TRBV14 and TRBJ2-3): EAGVTQFPSHSVIEKGQTVTLRCDPISGHDNLYWYRRVMGKEIKFLLHFVKESKQDESGMPNNRFLAERTGGTYSTLKVQPAELEDSGVYFCASSPLAGGGDTQYFGPGTRLTVL.

This clonotype was seen at least ten times. The chain has TRBV7-2 and TRBJ2-7; 7 bases agree with TRBD1. This CDR3 has 14 residues. Germline V CDR1 and CDR2: SGHTA, FQGNSA. With V trimmed by 5 bases and J by 3 bases, 7 bases remained unmatched. CDR3 bases: TGTGCCAGCAGCCTCCGGGACAGACGCTACGAGCAGTACTTC. Its protein product is CASSLRDRRYEQYF.

This clonotype was observed a few times. This chain links TRBV6-5 with TRBJ2-3, with TRBD2 matching over 15 bases. J lost 2 bases, V lost 2 bases, and 5 bases had no gene match. This CDR3 spans 18 amino acids. The germline gives CDR1 MNHEY, CDR2 SVGAGI. The CDR3 reads CASSYIGTSGGLTDTQYF. The CDR3 DNA reads TGTGCCAGCAGTTACATCGGGACTAGCGGGGGGCTCACAGATACGCAGTATTTT.

The gene calls are TRBV6-6 and TRBJ1-5; D remains ambiguous. CDR1 is MNHNY, CDR2 SVGAGI, per germline (reference sequence). Trimming took off 7 bases at V and 1 base at J, with 11 bases between the two ends. This CDR3 comprises 14 residues. CDR3 sequence (DNA): TGTGCCAGCACCCACGACATGAGCAATCAGCCCCAGCATTTT. Protein product: CASTHDMSNQPQHF.

The gene calls are TRBV29-1 and TRBJ2-2, with 10 nucleotides matching TRBD2. The CDR3 has 15 amino acids. In germline, CDR1 is SQVTM, CDR2 ANQGSEA. Germline trimming cut 4 bases from V and 0 bases from J; bases unmatched to any gene: 2. Written as DNA, the CDR3 is TGCAGCGTTGGTAGCGGGGGGACGAACACCGGGGAGCTGTTTTTT. This gives the protein CSVGSGGTNTGELFF.

There are a few counts of this clonotype. The genes are TRBV7-9 and TRBJ2-4; 8 bases are a match to TRBD1. After removal of 4 bases from V and 0 bases from J, the junction contained 5 bases not matched to a gene. The CDR3 runs 16 residues. CDR1 SEHNR and CDR2 FQNEAQ come from the germline V gene (reference sequence). This CDR3 reads CASSSPTGVAKNIQYF. The DNA of the CDR3 is TGTGCCAGCAGCTCCCCGACAGGGGTAGCCAAAAACATTCAGTACTTC.

This clonotype was seen only once. The rearrangement joins TRBV30 to TRBJ2-3; 8 nucleotides align to TRBD2. The V and J ends lost 3 bases and 1 base, in that order; junction bases with no gene match: 3. The CDR3 loop spans 14 amino acids. Germline lookup yields CDR1 GTSNPN and CDR2 SVGIG (reference sequence). Here the CDR3 DNA reads TGTGCCTGGAGGTCAGCGGGGGGCACAGATACGCAGTATTTT. Translation gives CAWRSAGGTDTQYF.

Only a few counts were recorded for this clonotype. J is TRBJ2-5 and V is TRBV20-1; 9 bases are shared with TRBD2. The CDR3 runs 17 residues. J was trimmed by 2 bases and V by 5 bases; bases with no gene match: 15. Germline lookup yields CDR1 DFQATT and CDR2 SNEGSKA (reference sequence). CDR3 sequence (DNA): TGCAGTGCTCCCACTCCCTTACTAGCGGGCTTACAAGAGACCCAGTACTTC. Protein product: CSAPTPLLAGLQETQYF.

V and J are TRBV12-3 or TRBV12-4 and TRBJ2-5; D gene ambiguous. This CDR3 contains 16 residues. V gave up 5 bases and J gave up 1 base, with 17 bases separating them. CDR3 DNA: TGTGCCAGCAGTCCCCCTCTGAGCTGGGGCCAAGAGACCCAGTACTTC. Residues: CASSPPLSWGQETQYF.

The DNA for the CDR3 is TGTGCCAGCAGAGATCTAGCGGGGGCCGCCTACGAGCAGTACTTC. Amino acids: CASRDLAGAAYEQYF. The chain recombines TRBV6-2 or TRBV6-3 with TRBJ2-4; 10 bases agree with TRBD2. The better agreement between TRBJ2-7 and the DNA end casts doubt on the J call. The CDR3 runs to 15 residues. Germline V gene data show CDR1 as MNHEY and CDR2 as SVGEGT.

The gene calls are TRBV2 and TRBJ2-2, with D possibly TRBD1 on 6 matching bases. CDR1 is SNHLY, CDR2 FYNNEI, per germline. The CDR3 extends over 17 amino acids. V was shortened by 3 bases and J by 2 bases, with 16 bases between the two germline ends. CDR3 amino acids: CASSEGHATLNTGELFF. For the CDR3, the DNA is TGTGCCAGCAGTGAGGGACACGCCACACTTAACACCGGGGAGCTGTTTTTT. Full variable domain (missing parts from reference TRBV2 and TRBJ2-2): EPEVTQTPSHQVTQMGQEVILRCVPISNHLYFYWYRQILGQKVEFLVSFYNNEISEKSEIFDDQFSVERPDGSNFTLKIRSTKLEDSAMYFCASSEGHATLNTGELFFGEGSRLTVL.

The rearrangement joins TRBV6-2 or TRBV6-3 to TRBJ1-5; 8 nucleotides match TRBD1. Trimming cost V 6 bases and J 6 bases; bases outside gene matches: 7. CDR3 length equals 14 residues. In germline, CDR1 is MNHEY, CDR2 SVGEGT. CDR3 in DNA: TGTGCCAGCAGAACGGACAGGGTTGGTCAGCCCCAGCATTTT. This sequence encodes CASRTDRVGQPQHF.

The chain carries TRBV30 and TRBJ1-6, with 8 positions matching TRBD1. The CDR3 consists of 15 residues. Trimming cost V 4 bases and J 3 bases; bases outside gene matches: 5. CDR1 and CDR2 (germline): GTSNPN, SVGIG (reference sequence). CDR3 in DNA: TGTGCCTGGAATTCTGACAGGGGCTATAATTCACCCCTCCACTTT. This sequence encodes CAWNSDRGYNSPLHF.

V usage is TRBV12-3 or TRBV12-4 and J usage is TRBJ2-5; the D gene could be TRBD1 or TRBD2 (5 bases each). The V end lost 1 base, the J end lost 7 bases, and 16 bases lay between the germline ends. The CDR3 totals 15 residues. Here the CDR3 reads CASSLGAGYEGTQYF. In DNA, the CDR3 is TGTGCCAGCAGTTTAGGGGCAGGGTATGAGGGGACCCAGTACTTC.

The rearrangement joins TRBV6-2 or TRBV6-3 to TRBJ2-6, with D possibly matching TRBD1 (5 bases). Trimming stripped 6 bases from V and 2 bases from J, with 11 bases between. Germline CDR1 is MNHEY and CDR2 is SVGEGT. The CDR3 extends over 15 amino acids. CDR3 sequence (DNA): TGTGCCAGCAGGGACACTGGAACTGGGGCCAACGTCCTGACTTTC. This codes for CASRDTGTGANVLTF.

This clonotype was picked up a small number of times. The chain carries TRBV6-2 or TRBV6-3 and TRBJ1-5, with D perhaps matching TRBD1 (5 bases). CDR1 is MNHEY, CDR2 SVGEGT, per germline. V was pared by 5 bases and J by 4 bases, with 15 bases between. The CDR3 runs to 15 residues. The CDR3 loop is CASSPRTQRNQPQHF. The CDR3 coding sequence is TGTGCCAGCAGTCCGCGGACACAAAGAAATCAGCCCCAGCATTTT.

The rearrangement uses TRBV12-3 or TRBV12-4 and TRBJ2-7; D may be TRBD1 (6 bases). CDR3 length: 12 amino acids. V was cut by 5 bases and J by 7 bases, with 12 bases left in between. The CDR3 bases are TGTGCCAGCAGTACCACAGGGAGAGAGCAGTACTTC. Amino acids: CASSTTGREQYF.

The chain links TRBV5-5 to TRBJ2-7, with D unresolved. The V and J ends lost 4 bases and 1 base respectively, with 18 bases between them. The germline CDR1 and CDR2 sequences are SGHKS and YYEKEE (reference sequence). The CDR3 has 16 residues. CDR3 sequence (DNA): TGTGCCAGCAGCACCTGGCCCAGGCAGGCATCCTACGAGCAGTACTTC. It specifies CASSTWPRQASYEQYF.

The rearrangement joins TRBV9 to TRBJ2-1, with D perhaps matching TRBD1 (6 bases). Germline V CDR1 and CDR2: SGDLS, YYNGEE. The CDR3 covers 13 residues. V was pared by 4 bases and J by 10 bases, with 15 bases between. DNA for the CDR3: TGTGCCAGCAGCATTCCAGGGGTCGGGGAGCAGTTCTTC. Its translation: CASSIPGVGEQFF.

This chain connects TRBV4-1 to TRBJ2-5, with 12 bases identical to TRBD1. The J call is in doubt because the DNA end fits TRBJ2-7 better. CDR1 MGHRA and CDR2 YSYEKL come from the germline V gene. CDR3 length equals 15 residues. The CDR3 bases are TGCGCCAGCAGCCAAGGCGGGACAGGGGGCATCGAGCAGTACTTC. It translates to CASSQGGTGGIEQYF.

This clonotype was seen only a few times. CDR3 in amino acids: CASSGGGTGQGHF. CDR3 DNA sequence: TGTGCCAGCAGTGGAGGAGGGACGGGACAGGGGCATTTT. The chain links TRBV2 to TRBJ1-5; TRBD1 aligns across 9 bases. Germline lookup yields CDR1 SNHLY and CDR2 FYNNEI. There are 13 residues in the CDR3. V was clipped by 4 bases and J by 15 bases; unmatched bases: 10.

This clonotype was counted many times. The chain couples TRBV27 to TRBJ2-7, with D maybe TRBD2 (5 bases). V lost 3 bases, J lost 0 bases, and 15 bases lay in between. CDR1 is MNHEY and CDR2 is SMNVEV in the germline V gene (reference sequence). CDR3 size: 16 residues. CDR3 amino acids: CASSLTGSALSYEQYF. CDR3 nucleotide sequence: TGTGCCAGCAGTTTGACGGGATCCGCCCTCTCCTACGAGCAGTACTTC.